The rows below give T cell receptor beta chains drawn from one sample of a study of blood T cell repertoires in COVID-19. Measured with immunoSEQ multiplex PCR; TCRdb has only the in-frame clones, and not every one. The sample shows about 86,000 clones, around 80% of them seen only once. Sequencing was performed on peripheral blood. These receptors all come from a man in his 70s with acute or convalescent COVID-19. The CDR3 runs from the conserved cysteine through the conserved F or W. Fields, in order: J gene, V gene, clone size, D gene, CDR3 DNA, CDR3 protein. The D gene is left open where the match is weak. Clone sizes are given selectively: once, few, many, or a class where the clone is expanded.

TRBJ2-1	TRBV6-5	-	-	TGTGCCAGCAGTTACTCGAGGTACAATGAGCAGTTCTTC	CASSYSRYNEQFF
TRBJ1-6	TRBV5-6	-	TRBD1	TGTGCCAGCAGCTCCTTTAAGGACAGGGACGAATCACCCCTCCACTTT	CASSSFKDRDESPLHF
TRBJ2-1	TRBV6-6	-	-	TGTGCCAGCTGCTGGTCCGACAGGCGCGATGAGCAGTTCTTC	CASCWSDRRDEQFF
TRBJ2-7	TRBV5-1	-	TRBD1	TGCGCCAGCAGCTCCTCAGGGGGCTCCTACGAGCAGTACTTC	CASSSSGGSYEQYF
TRBJ2-1	TRBV21-1	-	-	TGTGCCAGCAGCAAAGGGCGGGGGAATCCCTACAATGAGCAGTTCTTC	CASSKGRGNPYNEQFF
TRBJ2-1	TRBV28	-	-	TGTGCCAGCAGTTCGCCCCCGGGGGACGAGCAGTTCTTC	CASSSPPGDEQFF
TRBJ1-4	TRBV10-3	-	-	TGTGCCATCAGTGACGGGGGGGAAAAACTGTTTTTT	CAISDGGEKLFF
TRBJ2-7	TRBV5-8	-	TRBD1	TGTGCCAGCAGCTTTCAGGGGGCCTACGAGCAGTACTTC	CASSFQGAYEQYF
TRBJ1-2	TRBV19	-	TRBD1	TGTGCCAGTAGTACTTCCGGGACAGGGGAAAACTATGGCTACACCTTC	CASSTSGTGENYGYTF
TRBJ2-1	TRBV3-1/TRBV3-2	-	-	TGTGCCAGCAGCCCCGGGGGCTACAATGAGCAGTTCTTC	CASSPGGYNEQFF
TRBJ1-4	TRBV19	-	-	TGTGCCAGTAGTATTGACAGGCGGAATAGTGCAACTAATGAAAAACTGTTTTTT	CASSIDRRNSATNEKLFF
TRBJ1-5	TRBV10-3	-	-	TGTGCCATCAGTGAGAGTTGGGACGGGAGTTATAGCAATCAGCCCCAGCATTTT	CAISESWDGSYSNQPQHF
TRBJ1-2	TRBV7-2	-	TRBD1	TGTGCCAGCAGCTCATCTCAGAACAGGGGGCGAAACTATGGCTACACCTTC	CASSSSQNRGRNYGYTF
TRBJ2-1	TRBV7-2	-	-	TGTGCCAGCAGTTCAAGACAGACCTACAATGAGCAGTTCTTC	CASSSRQTYNEQFF
TRBJ1-1	TRBV7-9	-	-	TGTGCCAGCAGCTCTGGGTCCGGGACTGGGAACACTGAAGCTTTCTTT	CASSSGSGTGNTEAFF
TRBJ1-5	TRBV28	-	TRBD1	TGTGCCAGCAGTTCTCAGGACAGGGGTGACAATCAGCCCCAGCATTTT	CASSSQDRGDNQPQHF
TRBJ1-5	TRBV6-5	-	TRBD1	TGTGCCAGCAGTTACAGCCCGGACAGGGATAATCAGCCCCAGCATTTT	CASSYSPDRDNQPQHF
TRBJ1-4	TRBV29-1	-	-	TGCAGCGTTGAAGATGGGACACATGACGAACTGTTTTTT	CSVEDGTHDELFF
TRBJ2-3	TRBV14	-	TRBD1	TGTGCCAGCAGCCCACTGACAGGGTGGGATACGCAGTATTTT	CASSPLTGWDTQYF
TRBJ2-2	TRBV19	-	TRBD1	TGTGCCAGTAGTAGACAGGGCACCGGGGAGCTGTTTTTT	CASSRQGTGELFF
TRBJ1-5	TRBV15	-	-	TGTGCCACCAGCAGGGGGGTGGGGAGGCGACCCCAGCATTTT	CATSRGVGRRPQHF
TRBJ2-7	TRBV11-2	few	-	TGTGCCAGCAGCTACACCTACGAGCAGTACTTC	CASSYTYEQYF
TRBJ1-2	TRBV14	-	TRBD1	TGTGCCAGCAGCCAGTTGACAGGGGTGGTAGGCTACACCTTC	CASSQLTGVVGYTF
TRBJ1-6	TRBV15	once	-	TGTGCCACCAGCCGCGGGAATATTCCCCTCCACTTT	CATSRGNIPLHF